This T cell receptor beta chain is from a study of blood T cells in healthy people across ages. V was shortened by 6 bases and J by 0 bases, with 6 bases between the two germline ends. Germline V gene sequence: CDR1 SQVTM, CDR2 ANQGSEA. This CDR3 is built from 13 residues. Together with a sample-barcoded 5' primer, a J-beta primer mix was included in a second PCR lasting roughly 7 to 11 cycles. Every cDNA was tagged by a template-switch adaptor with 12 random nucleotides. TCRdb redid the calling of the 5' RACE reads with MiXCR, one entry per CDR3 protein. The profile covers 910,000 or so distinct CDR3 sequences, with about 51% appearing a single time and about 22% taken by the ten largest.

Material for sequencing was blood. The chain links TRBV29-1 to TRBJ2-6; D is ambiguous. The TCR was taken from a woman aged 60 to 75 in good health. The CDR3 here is CSVYSSGANVLTF. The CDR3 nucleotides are TGCAGCGTATACAGCTCTGGGGCCAACGTCCTGACTTTC.